This T cell receptor beta chain was documented in a study of CD8+CD57+ T cells in acquired aplastic anemia (dated by TCRdb to the late 2010s). Regarding the complete study: On average, sorted CD4+ and CD8+ cells yielded about 3 ug of extracted DNA, with a range of about 0.19 to 30 ug. An average of approximately 10 million reads for CD4+ cells and under 12 million reads for CD8+ cells was obtained from healthy donor samples. On the study overall, not on this receptor specifically: No significant difference in CD8+ Simpson's diversity was found between patients and healthy controls (P=0.060). Around 30 CD8+ CDR3 sequences were shared between patients and controls but appeared highly expressed in patients and within their immunodominant clones.

CDR1 SGHTA and CDR2 FQGNSA are derived from the germline V gene. Inclusive of the bounding cysteine and phenylalanine, the CDR3 is 15 residues long. The CDR3 DNA has 45 bases and is translated from base 1. V is cut by 2 bases and J by 13 bases, and the space between the germline ends is 23 bases. In the study, sorted CD4+ and CD8+ blood T cells from patients with severe aplastic anemia and from healthy subjects underwent deep sequencing of TCR repertoires. Ficoll-Paque density gradient centrifugation was used to isolate peripheral blood mononuclear cells. CD4+ and CD8+ T cells were sorted by FACS or magnetic beads before DNA extraction. Genomic DNA was used as template for profiling of TCR beta VDJ combinations and CDR3 sequences. TCR repertoire sequencing was run on an Illumina HiSeq 2000. The authors' analysis ran thus. TRBV/TRBJ rearrangement plots, CDR3 size and DJ length profiles, and Simpson's diversity index were used to evaluate the repertoires. Whichever DNA sequence was most abundant in the deep sequencing data was defined as the immunodominant clone. CDR3 amino acid sequences were screened for sharing across subjects and were compared with published repertoires and the VDJdb database. In TCRdb, the public reads were trimmed at Q25 with fastp and aligned with MiXCR, with productive beta chains retained. Here each entry gathers all rows of one CDR3 protein and keeps the most common genes and DNA. The V and J calls, along with clone size, are taken from TCRdb and not from the paper's own processing. The sample yields 400,000 to 500,000 distinct CDR3 sequences; around 72% were counted once. 4% of the sample is taken by the ten largest.

Points on this clonotype: The clone's antigen remains unknown. Base quality data are lacking; no much larger clone is found one base away.

The V and J segments used are TRBV7-2 and TRBJ1-2; the D gene cannot be resolved reliably. The clonotype was recovered from a human donor in good health, serving as a control. Sequencing used sorted CD4+, CD8+, or CD8+CD57+ T cells (not recorded which) from PBMCs. CDR3 region: CASSLIPTGLYTFTF. The DNA sequence is TGTGCCAGCAGCTTAATCCCTACCGGTTTATACACCTTCACCTTC. With the rest looked up from the reference TRBV7-2 and TRBJ1-2 genes rather than sequenced, the full variable domain is GAGVSQSPSNKVTEKGKDVELRCDPISGHTALYWYRQSLGQGLEFLIYFQGNSAPDKSGLPSDRFSAERTGGSVSTLTIQRTQQEDSAVYLCASSLIPTGLYTFTFGSGTRLTVV.